The 10 T cell receptor beta chains presented below share a single source sample, sequenced in a study of T cells in localized non-small cell lung cancer. TCRdb's copy holds only in-frame clones and misses some; the assay was immunoSEQ multiplex PCR. The table lists roughly 90,000 clones, roughly 90% of them singletons, with 4.1% in the top ten. Sequenced material: PBMCs, taken before any cancer treatment. Every receptor here comes from a woman aged 40 to 75 with stage II squamous cell lung carcinoma.

V usage is TRBV6-1 and J usage is TRBJ2-7; D is perhaps TRBD1 (6 bases). The length of the CDR3 is 15 residues. Germline-derived CDR1 and CDR2 are MNHNS and SASEGT. Trimming pared 0 bases from V and 4 bases from J, leaving 13 bases between. The CDR3 nucleotides read TGTGCCAGCAGTGAAGCGATAGGACAGTTTTACGAGCAGTACTTC. Encoded protein: CASSEAIGQFYEQYF.

V gene TRBV5-6 combines with J gene TRBJ1-1; 11 bases are shared with TRBD1. The CDR3 totals 15 residues. The V and J ends lost 0 bases and 5 bases, in that order; junction bases with no gene match: 3. Per the germline V gene, CDR1 is SGHDT and CDR2 is YYEEEE. CDR3 amino acids: CASSLVGTGGTEAFF. CDR3 sequence (DNA): TGTGCCAGCAGCTTGGTGGGGACAGGGGGGACTGAAGCTTTCTTT.

The chain carries TRBV27 and TRBJ1-2, with D maybe TRBD1 (5 bases). The germline CDR1 and CDR2 sequences are MNHEY and SMNVEV (reference sequence). The CDR3 has 14 residues. Trimming removed 5 bases from V and 3 bases from J, with 13 bases in between. CDR3 coding DNA: TGTGCCAGCAGTAGGACAATTGGGGACTATGGCTACACCTTC. This encodes CASSRTIGDYGYTF.

The chain employs TRBV2 and TRBJ1-1; TRBD1 matches 8 bases. The V and J ends lost 5 bases and 5 bases, in that order; junction bases with no gene match: 19. The CDR3 totals 18 residues. CDR1 and CDR2 (germline): SNHLY, FYNNEI. CDR3 sequence reads: CASSYGRRVDRGPTEAFF. The CDR3 DNA sequence: TGTGCCAGCAGTTATGGTCGACGGGTAGACAGGGGCCCGACTGAAGCTTTCTTT. Filled out from reference TRBV2 and TRBJ1-1, the complete variable domain reads EPEVTQTPSHQVTQMGQEVILRCVPISNHLYFYWYRQILGQKVEFLVSFYNNEISEKSEIFDDQFSVERPDGSNFTLKIRSTKLEDSAMYFCASSYGRRVDRGPTEAFFGQGTRLTVV.

The chain combines TRBV5-4 with TRBJ1-2, with D tentatively TRBD1 (6 bases). The CDR3 contains 11 residues. Looked up from germline, CDR1 is SGHNT and CDR2 is YYREEE (reference sequence). The germline V and J ends were trimmed by 5 bases and 7 bases, with 9 bases remaining between them. The CDR3, as DNA: TGTGCCAGCAGTAGGGGGAGTGGCTACACCTTC. This encodes CASSRGSGYTF.

This chain joins TRBV27 and TRBJ1-2, with 8 nucleotides matching TRBD1. J gave up 5 bases and V 2 bases, and 7 bases lay outside the gene matches. The CDR3 is made up of 15 amino acids. The germline V gene has CDR1 MNHEY and CDR2 SMNVEV (reference sequence). This chain's CDR3 is CASSLQRTGTYGYTF. CDR3 DNA: TGTGCCAGCAGTTTACAACGGACAGGGACTTATGGCTACACCTTC.

This sequence joins TRBV27 and TRBJ2-7, with D maybe TRBD2 (5 bases). The germline V gene encodes CDR1 MNHEY and CDR2 SMNVEV (reference sequence). Trimming shortened V by 2 bases and J by 1 base, and 6 bases separated the two germline ends. There are 13 residues in the CDR3. For the CDR3, the DNA is TGTGCCAGCAGTTTAGGCGGGTCCTACGAGCAGTACTTC. It specifies CASSLGGSYEQYF.

The chain carries TRBV11-1 and TRBJ1-1; D ambiguous. This CDR3 region has 13 residues. Trimming pared 10 bases from V and 3 bases from J, leaving 15 bases between. Per the germline V gene, CDR1 is SGHAT and CDR2 is FQDESV (reference sequence). CDR3 nucleotides: TGTGCCACTCTTCTGGACGGACACACTGAAGCTTTCTTT. Translating gives CATLLDGHTEAFF. Combining the CDR3 with reference TRBV11-1 and TRBJ1-1 gives the whole variable domain EAEVAQSPRYKITEKSQAVAFWCDPISGHATLYWYRQILGQGPELLVQFQDESVVDDSQLPKDRFSAERLKGVDSTLKIQPAELGDSAMYLCATLLDGHTEAFFGQGTRLTVV.

This clone has only one observation. The chain employs TRBV28 and TRBJ1-2, with D maybe TRBD1 (5 bases). The CDR3 totals 15 residues. Germline V gene data show CDR1 as MDHEN and CDR2 as SYDVKM. V was trimmed by 10 bases and J by 5 bases, leaving 23 bases between them. In nucleotides, the CDR3 is TGTGCCATCCAAGATCCGGGACGGAGTTTTTATGGCTACACCTTC. It yields the protein CAIQDPGRSFYGYTF.

The chain is built from TRBV19 and TRBJ2-7, with TRBD1 identical over 8 bases. Germline V gene lookup returns CDR1 LNHDA and CDR2 SQIVND (reference sequence). The junction had 16 bases not matched to a gene; V was cut back by 6 bases and J by 6 bases. The length of the CDR3 is 16 residues. In nucleotides, the CDR3 is TGTGCCAGTAGCCAGTACCTAAGCCAGGGGGCAGGCGAGCAGTACTTC. This codes for CASSQYLSQGAGEQYF.